Listed here is a single TCR beta chain. Its binding antigen is unknown. The sample holds no much larger clone one base away, and base qualities are not on file. The data originate from a study of blood T cell repertoires in COVID-19 (dated by TCRdb to about 2020). Context from the whole study: Samples covering the acute and convalescent phases of COVID-19 were provided by collaborators in the United States, Italy and Spain. Where HLA class I and class II types were available, the types were taken from metadata supplied by the sample provider, not from assay-based typing. The prospective study material was composed of cDNA or gDNA derived from T cells, B-cell-depleted T cells, or PBMCs. A freely available public database, intended as a resource for researchers studying the immune response to SARS-CoV-2, is where the repertoires were released. Subjects who had been exposed to COVID-19, were actively infected with it, or had recovered from it provided the deeply sampled blood TCRbeta repertoires that made up the dataset. The sample metadata nearly always contained a de-identified subject ID, COVID-19 status, age in years and sex. The samples were drawn from two sources: the first 160 participants of the ongoing ImmuneRACE study, and over 950 subjects contributed by 6 global collaborators.

Participants in the prospective study were aged roughly 18 to 100 years, lived in 20 to 30 United States geographic areas, and enrolled through a virtual design. To assign participants to cohorts, the prospective study relied on clinical history that participants themselves reported in a screening survey and a study questionnaire. A participant counted as exposed if, within 2 weeks of entering the study, that participant had been in contact with someone who had a PCR-confirmed or clinician-diagnosed COVID-19 case. In the prospective study, whole blood, serum and a nasopharyngeal or oropharyngeal swab were collected from each participant by mobile phlebotomists. Participants in the prospective study had the option to provide additional blood draws and questionnaires over a roughly 2-month period. Before DNA extraction, blood samples from the prospective study were shipped at room temperature or frozen.

TCRbeta CDR3 regions were amplified from genomic DNA by means of the immunoSEQ Assay, a bias-controlled multiplex PCR. Per the original workflow: The number of nucleated cells in each sample was estimated by amplification of reference gene primers within the assay. To quantify the absolute abundance of each unique TCRbeta CDR3 rearrangement, sequence reads were collapsed and filtered. Productive Simpson clonality was computed per sample as the square root of Simpson's diversity index over productive rearrangements. TCRdb provides this immuneACCESS table in a form limited to in-frame rearrangements. Some clones are lacking; in checked studies, under half of them reflect an unresolved V gene, and why the rest are absent is not known. The DNA was the basis for D and trimming; V, J and clone size are from that table. This sample has 300,000 to 400,000 clones in its table, and roughly 85% of those were observed once. The ten largest clones represent approximately 1.9% of the sample.

The investigation overall reported the following: Clinical and demographic metadata were provided uncurated, with the amount varying by source and participant.

V is pruned by 6 bases and J by 6 bases, leaving 6 bases of the junction without a gene match. The germline V gene sets CDR1 to SGHAT and CDR2 to FQNNGV. The CDR3 sequence holds 13 residues, the cysteine and phenylalanine included. Only the CDR3 part of the read is kept: 39 bases, read in frame from the first base. The chain was built from TRBV11-2 and TRBJ2-7; a stretch of 9 junction bases matches TRBD1. The sequenced sample consisted of PBMCs or T cells enriched from blood (not recorded which). The clonotype originates from a woman in her 30s who had been exposed to COVID-19. The CDR3 region: CASSRDRAGEQYF. Read as DNA, the sequence is TGTGCCAGCAGTCGGGACAGGGCTGGCGAGCAGTACTTC. Extended through the reference TRBV11-2 and TRBJ2-7 proteins, this CDR3 yields the full variable domain: EAGVAQSPRYKIIEKRQSVAFWCNPISGHATLYWYQQILGQGPKLLIQFQNNGVVDDSQLPKDRFSAERLKGVDSTLKIQPAKLEDSAVYLCASSRDRAGEQYFGPGTRLTVT.